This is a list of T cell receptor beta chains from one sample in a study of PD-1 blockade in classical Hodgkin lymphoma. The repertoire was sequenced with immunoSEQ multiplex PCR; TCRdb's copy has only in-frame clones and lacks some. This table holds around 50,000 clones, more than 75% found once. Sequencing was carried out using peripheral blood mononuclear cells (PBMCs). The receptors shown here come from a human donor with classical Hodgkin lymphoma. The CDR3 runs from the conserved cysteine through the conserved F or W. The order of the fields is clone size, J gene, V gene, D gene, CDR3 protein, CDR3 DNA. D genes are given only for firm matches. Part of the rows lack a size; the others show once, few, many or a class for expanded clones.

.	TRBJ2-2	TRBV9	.	CASSVDEWSGELFF	TGTGCCAGCAGCGTAGATGAATGGTCCGGGGAGCTGTTTTTT
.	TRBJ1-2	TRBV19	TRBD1	CASTKPGTGSYGYTF	TGTGCCAGTACCAAACCTGGGACAGGAAGCTACGGCTACACCTTC
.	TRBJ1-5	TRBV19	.	CASSGTGGPQHF	TGTGCCAGTAGTGGGACCGGGGGACCCCAGCATTTT
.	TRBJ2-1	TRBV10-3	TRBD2	CAIRAGTSGAVGEQFF	TGTGCCATCAGGGCCGGGACTAGCGGTGCCGTGGGCGAGCAGTTCTTC
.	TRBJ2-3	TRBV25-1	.	CASSVPGADTQYF	TGTGCCAGCAGTGTACCAGGGGCAGATACGCAGTATTTT
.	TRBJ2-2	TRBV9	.	CASSPSLANTGELFF	TGTGCCAGCAGCCCCTCACTCGCGAACACCGGGGAGCTGTTTTTT
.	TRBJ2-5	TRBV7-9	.	CASSGPTVVGETQYF	TGTGCCAGCAGCGGCCCAACAGTAGTTGGGGAGACCCAGTACTTC
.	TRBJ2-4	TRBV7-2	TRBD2	CASSRGLAGVVAKNIQYF	TGTGCCAGCAGCCGAGGACTAGCGGGAGTGGTAGCCAAAAACATTCAGTACTTC
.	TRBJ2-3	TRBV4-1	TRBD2	CASSPTSDTDTQYF	TGCGCCAGCAGCCCGACTAGCGACACAGATACGCAGTATTTT
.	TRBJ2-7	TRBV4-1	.	CASSQEGTGPTYEQYF	TGCGCCAGCAGCCAAGAGGGGACGGGCCCGACCTACGAGCAGTACTTC
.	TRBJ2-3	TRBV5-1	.	CASSLSNTDTQYF	TGCGCCAGCAGCTTGTCCAACACAGATACGCAGTATTTT
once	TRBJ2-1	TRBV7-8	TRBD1	CASSLFPGTDYNEQFF	TGTGCCAGCAGCTTGTTTCCCGGGACAGATTATAATGAGCAGTTCTTC
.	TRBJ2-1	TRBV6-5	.	CASSYPRGDEQFF	TGTGCCAGCAGTTACCCTAGGGGGGATGAGCAGTTCTTC